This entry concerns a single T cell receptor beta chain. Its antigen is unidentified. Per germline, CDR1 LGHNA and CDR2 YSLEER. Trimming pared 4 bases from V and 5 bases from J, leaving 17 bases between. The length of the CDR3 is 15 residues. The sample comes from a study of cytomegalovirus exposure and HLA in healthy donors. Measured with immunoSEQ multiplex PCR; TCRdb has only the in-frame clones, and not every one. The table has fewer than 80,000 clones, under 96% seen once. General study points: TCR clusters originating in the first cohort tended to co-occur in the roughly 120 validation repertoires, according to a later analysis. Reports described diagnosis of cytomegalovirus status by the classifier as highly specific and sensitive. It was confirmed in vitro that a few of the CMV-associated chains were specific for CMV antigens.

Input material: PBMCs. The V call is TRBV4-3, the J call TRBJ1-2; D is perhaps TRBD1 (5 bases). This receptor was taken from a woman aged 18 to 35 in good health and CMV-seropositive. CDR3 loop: CASSPGQEPSYGYTF. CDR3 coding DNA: TGCGCCAGCAGCCCAGGGCAGGAGCCTTCTTATGGCTACACCTTC.